Sequencing of this T cell receptor (beta chain) was carried out in a study of regulatory and conventional T cells in RAG deficiency. The repertoire was sequenced with immunoSEQ multiplex PCR; TCRdb's copy has only in-frame clones and lacks some. The sample includes fewer than 40,000 clones, 90% to 96% of them seen just once. The study's findings and limits: Other subsets showed around 10-fold reductions, but Treg unique TCR beta sequences fell about 100-fold in these patients.

Turning to this clone: Its antigen is unidentified.

The germline CDR1 and CDR2 sequences are MGHDK and SYGVNS. The V and J ends lost 4 bases and 7 bases, in that order; junction bases with no gene match: 7. The CDR3 is 15 amino acids. Genomic DNA came from blood conventional CD4+ T cells gated CD25-low CD127-high. This sample was also put to use in a study of regulatory T cells. That paper states: Primers: 52 TRBV forward and 13 TRBJ reverse.

This chain joins TRBV25-1 and TRBJ2-1; TRBD1 agrees at 10 bases. The sequenced sample consisted of CD25- CD4+ T cells sorted from blood. The clonotype originates from a human donor in good health. CDR3 amino acids: CASSGWRQGANEQFF. The CDR3 bases are TGTGCCAGCAGTGGGTGGAGACAGGGGGCGAATGAGCAGTTCTTC.